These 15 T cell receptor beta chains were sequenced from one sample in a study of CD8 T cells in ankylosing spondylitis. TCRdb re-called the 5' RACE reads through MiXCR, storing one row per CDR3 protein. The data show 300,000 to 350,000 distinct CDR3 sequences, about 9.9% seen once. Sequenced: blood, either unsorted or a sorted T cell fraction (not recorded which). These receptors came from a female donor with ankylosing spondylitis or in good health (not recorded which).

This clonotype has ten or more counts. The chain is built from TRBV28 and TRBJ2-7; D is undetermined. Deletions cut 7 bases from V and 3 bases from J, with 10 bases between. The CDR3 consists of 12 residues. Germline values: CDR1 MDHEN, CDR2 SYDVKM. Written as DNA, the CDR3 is TGTGCCAGCACCCCGGACGGCTACGAGCAGTACTTC. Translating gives CASTPDGYEQYF.

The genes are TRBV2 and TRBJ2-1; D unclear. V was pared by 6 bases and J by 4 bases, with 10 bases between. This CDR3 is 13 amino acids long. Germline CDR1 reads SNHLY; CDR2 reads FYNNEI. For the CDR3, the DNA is TGTGCCAGCAGCTGGGGTCCGTACAATGAGCAGTTCTTC. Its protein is CASSWGPYNEQFF.

The CDR3 protein is CASSQGTSGNQETQYF. The CDR3 coding sequence is TGTGCCAGCAGCCAAGGGACTAGCGGGAACCAAGAGACCCAGTACTTC. The chain combines TRBV3-1 with TRBJ2-5, with TRBD2 identical over 12 bases. Germline lookup yields CDR1 LGHDT and CDR2 YNNKEL (reference sequence). The junction had 0 bases not matched to a gene; V was cut back by 1 base and J by 0 bases. The CDR3 is made up of 16 amino acids.

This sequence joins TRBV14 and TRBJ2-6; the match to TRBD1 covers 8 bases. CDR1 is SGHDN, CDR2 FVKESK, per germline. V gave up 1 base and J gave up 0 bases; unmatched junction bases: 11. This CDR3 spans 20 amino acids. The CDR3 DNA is TGTGCCAGCAGCCAAGTAGGTGGAGACAGGGGAATCTCTGGGGCCAACGTCCTGACTTTC. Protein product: CASSQVGGDRGISGANVLTF. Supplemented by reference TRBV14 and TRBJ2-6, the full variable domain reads EAGVTQFPSHSVIEKGQTVTLRCDPISGHDNLYWYRRVMGKEIKFLLHFVKESKQDESGMPNNRFLAERTGGTYSTLKVQPAELEDSGVYFCASSQVGGDRGISGANVLTFGAGSRLTVL.

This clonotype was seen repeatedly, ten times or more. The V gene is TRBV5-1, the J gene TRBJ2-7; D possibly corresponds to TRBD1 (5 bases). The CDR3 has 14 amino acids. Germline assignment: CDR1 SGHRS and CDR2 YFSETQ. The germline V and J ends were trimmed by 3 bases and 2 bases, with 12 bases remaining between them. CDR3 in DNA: TGCGCCAGCAGCTCCAGAGACAGCACCTACGAGCAGTACTTC. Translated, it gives CASSSRDSTYEQYF. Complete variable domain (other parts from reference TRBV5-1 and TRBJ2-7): KAGVTQTPRYLIKTRGQQVTLSCSPISGHRSVSWYQQTPGQGLQFLFEYFSETQRNKGNFPGRFSGRQFSNSRSEMNVSTLELGDSALYLCASSSRDSTYEQYFGPGTRLTVT.

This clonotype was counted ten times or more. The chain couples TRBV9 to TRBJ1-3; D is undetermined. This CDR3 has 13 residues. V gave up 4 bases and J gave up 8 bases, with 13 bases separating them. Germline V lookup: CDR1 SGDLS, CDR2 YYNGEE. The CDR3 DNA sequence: TGTGCCAGCAGCCCGCACGGATCTGACACCATATATTTT. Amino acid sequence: CASSPHGSDTIYF.

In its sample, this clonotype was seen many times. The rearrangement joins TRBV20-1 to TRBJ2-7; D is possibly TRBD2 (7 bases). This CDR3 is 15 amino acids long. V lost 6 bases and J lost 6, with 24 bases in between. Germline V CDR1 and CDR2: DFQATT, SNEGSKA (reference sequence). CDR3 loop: CSANLMGGRKGEQYF. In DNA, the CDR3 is TGCAGTGCCAATCTTATGGGGGGGCGTAAAGGCGAGCAGTACTTC.

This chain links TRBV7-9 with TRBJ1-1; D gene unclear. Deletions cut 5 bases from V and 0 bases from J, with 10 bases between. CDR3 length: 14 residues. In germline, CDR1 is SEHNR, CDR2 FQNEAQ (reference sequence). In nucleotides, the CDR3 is TGTGCCAGCAGCCCTTGGGATTTGAACACTGAAGCTTTCTTT. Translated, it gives CASSPWDLNTEAFF.

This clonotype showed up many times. CDR3 DNA sequence: TGTGCCACCAGAACCGGGACAGCTTTTAATTCACCCCTCCACTTT. As protein: CATRTGTAFNSPLHF. This chain links TRBV15 with TRBJ1-6; 7 bases map to TRBD1. CDR1 is LNHNV and CDR2 is YYDKDF in the germline V gene (reference sequence). Trimming cost V 6 bases and J 6 bases; bases outside gene matches: 8. The CDR3 runs to 15 residues.

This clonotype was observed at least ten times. CDR3 region: CSARVQSEVYGYTF. The CDR3 DNA is TGCAGTGCTAGAGTACAGTCAGAGGTCTATGGCTACACCTTC. The chain uses TRBV20-1 and TRBJ1-2; D gene unclear. The CDR3 is made up of 14 amino acids. Trimming cost V 1 base and J 4 bases, with 13 bases left between them. CDR1 is DFQATT, CDR2 SNEGSKA, per germline (reference sequence).

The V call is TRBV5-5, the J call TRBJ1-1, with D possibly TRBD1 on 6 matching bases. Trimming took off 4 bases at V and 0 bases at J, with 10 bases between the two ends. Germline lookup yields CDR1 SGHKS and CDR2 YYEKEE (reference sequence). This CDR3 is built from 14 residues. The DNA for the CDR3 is TGTGCCAGCAGCCGCGGACAGTTGAACACTGAAGCTTTCTTT. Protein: CASSRGQLNTEAFF.

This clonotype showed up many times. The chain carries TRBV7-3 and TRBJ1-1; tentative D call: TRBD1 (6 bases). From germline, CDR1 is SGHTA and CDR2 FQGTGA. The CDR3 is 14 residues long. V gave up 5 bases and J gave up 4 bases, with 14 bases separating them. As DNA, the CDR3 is TGTGCCAGCAGCCCGGGACATTCCTTCACTGAAGCTTTCTTT. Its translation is CASSPGHSFTEAFF.

CDR3 coding DNA: TGTGCCAGCCTATCACGGGCGAATGAGCAGTTCTTC. It translates to CASLSRANEQFF. The rearrangement links TRBV18 to TRBJ2-1; D is unclear. The V end lost 8 bases, the J end lost 7 bases, and 12 bases lay between the germline ends. The CDR3 consists of 12 residues. Per germline, CDR1 KGHSH and CDR2 LQKENI.

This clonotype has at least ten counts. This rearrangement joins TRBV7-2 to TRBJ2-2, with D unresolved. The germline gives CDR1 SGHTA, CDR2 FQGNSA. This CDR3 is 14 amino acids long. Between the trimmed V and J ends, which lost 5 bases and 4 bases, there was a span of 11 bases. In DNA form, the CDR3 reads TGTGCCAGCAGCACGCAGTCGGGCACCGGGGAGCTGTTTTTT. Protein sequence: CASSTQSGTGELFF.

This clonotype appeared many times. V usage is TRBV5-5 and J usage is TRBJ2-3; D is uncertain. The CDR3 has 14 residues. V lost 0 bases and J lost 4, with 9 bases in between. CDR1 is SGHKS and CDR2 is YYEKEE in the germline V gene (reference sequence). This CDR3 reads CASSLAGRADTQYF. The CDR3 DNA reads TGTGCCAGCAGCTTGGCCGGTCGGGCAGATACGCAGTATTTT.